The 17 T cell receptor beta chains presented below share a single source sample, sequenced in a study of response to subunit inactivated influenza vaccine (dated by TCRdb to the late 2010s). The library relied on RT-PCR. Sequencing was performed on an Illumina HiSeq 2500. Starting from the raw public reads, TCRdb applied fastp trimming at Q25, assembled clones with MiXCR and retained in-frame beta chains. Rows with a matching CDR3 protein are joined into one entry that keeps the most common DNA and genes. In all, the sample holds under 850,000 distinct CDR3 sequences, and approximately 17% of those were seen once. 11% of the sample goes to the ten largest clones. Material: PBMCs from blood, obtained 5 days after vaccination. The origin of the receptors is a man between 45 and 60 years old who received an inactivated influenza vaccine. Donor details come from another sample of the same person, matched by shared clones.

The V gene is TRBV20-1, the J gene TRBJ2-6; 10 positions agree with TRBD1. Germline V gives CDR1 DFQATT, CDR2 SNEGSKA (reference sequence). Trimming removed 1 base from V and 3 bases from J; junction bases left unmatched: 3. The CDR3 is made up of 16 amino acids. The CDR3 nucleotides read TGCAGTGCTAGAGGACAGGGGGCAGGTGGGGCCAACGTCCTGACTTTC. Amino acid sequence: CSARGQGAGGANVLTF.

The V call is TRBV11-2, the J call TRBJ1-5, with 9 bases identical to TRBD1. This CDR3 has 16 residues. The V and J ends lost 2 bases and 4 bases, in that order; junction bases with no gene match: 6. The V gene's germline CDR1 is SGHAT and CDR2 FQNNGV. This chain's CDR3 is CASSLHPDRGNQPQHF. The CDR3, as DNA: TGTGCCAGCAGCTTACACCCCGACAGGGGGAATCAGCCCCAGCATTTT.

This clonotype was found a few times. V and J are TRBV10-3 and TRBJ2-3; maybe TRBD2 (5 bases). Germline assignment: CDR1 ENHRY and CDR2 SYGVKD. The ends were cut back, 1 base at V and 2 bases at J, with 10 bases in the middle. The CDR3 sequence is 15 residues long. The DNA for the CDR3 is TGTGCCATCAGTGAGTTCCCGGGGAACACAGATACGCAGTATTTT. Amino acids: CAISEFPGNTDTQYF.

The chain recombines TRBV19 with TRBJ1-2; D gene unclear. Germline assignment: CDR1 LNHDA and CDR2 SQIVND (reference sequence). The V end was cut by 10 bases, the J end by 8 bases, with 20 bases between. The CDR3 is 13 residues long. CDR3 sequence reads: CATARTWKEGYTF. CDR3 nucleotides: TGTGCCACAGCCCGGACTTGGAAGGAGGGCTACACCTTC.

The chain uses TRBV3-1 and TRBJ2-1; D gene uncertain. The germline V gene has CDR1 LGHDT and CDR2 YNNKEL (reference sequence). The V and J ends lost 3 bases and 10 bases respectively, with 13 bases between them. The CDR3 totals 13 residues. CDR3 nucleotides: TGTGCCAGCAGCCAGGGAAAGAGTGGGGAGCAGTTCTTC. Translated, it gives CASSQGKSGEQFF.

The CDR3 DNA follows: TGCAGTGCCCACGGGGGAATCGGGACAGATACGCAGTATTTT. Its translation: CSAHGGIGTDTQYF. This chain uses TRBV20-1 with TRBJ2-3; a possible D gene is TRBD2 (6 bases). V was cut by 6 bases and J by 3 bases, with 16 bases left in between. Germline V gene lookup returns CDR1 DFQATT and CDR2 SNEGSKA (reference sequence). The length of the CDR3 is 14 residues.

This clonotype was counted many times. This chain uses TRBV12-3 or TRBV12-4 with TRBJ1-5; D remains unclear. V lost 3 bases and J 7 bases, leaving 10 bases between the germline ends. This CDR3 comprises 13 residues. CDR3 residues: CASSLGRVQPQHF. CDR3 coding DNA: TGTGCCAGCAGTTTGGGTAGGGTACAGCCCCAGCATTTT.

This clonotype turned up a few times. This chain joins TRBV5-6 and TRBJ2-1; D is undetermined. The V gene lost 4 bases and the J gene lost 7 bases, with 6 bases spanning the gap. Germline CDR1 SGHDT, CDR2 YYEEEE. This CDR3 spans 11 amino acids. The CDR3 sequence: CASSEANEQFF. Written as DNA, the CDR3 is TGTGCCAGCAGCGAGGCTAATGAGCAGTTCTTC.

This chain joins TRBV3-1 and TRBJ2-2, with TRBD1 matching 8 bases. V trimming: 4 bases; J trimming: 7 bases; junction bases outside the gene matches: 5. CDR3 length equals 14 residues. Germline CDR1 reads LGHDT; CDR2 reads YNNKEL (reference sequence). The CDR3 loop reads CASSLRDRRGELFF. The CDR3 coding sequence is TGTGCCAGCAGCCTCCGGGACAGGCGCGGGGAGCTGTTTTTT.

The chain employs TRBV28 and TRBJ2-7; the D gene could be TRBD1 or TRBD2 (5 bases each). V lost 3 bases and J lost 5, with 11 bases in between. Germline CDR1 reads MDHEN; CDR2 reads SYDVKM. The CDR3 runs to 13 residues. The CDR3 reads CASSFLGTDEQYF. The DNA for the CDR3 is TGTGCCAGCAGTTTTTTAGGGACGGACGAGCAGTACTTC.

Ten or more counts support this clonotype. The chain recombines TRBV25-1 with TRBJ1-6; D not resolved. Germline V gene lookup returns CDR1 MGHDK and CDR2 SYGVNS. The CDR3 consists of 14 residues. With 2 bases removed from V and 10 bases from J, the gap between germline ends came to 12 bases. The CDR3, as DNA: TGTGCCAGCAGTGAAAAAGGGTTTAGGTCACCCCTCCACTTT. It encodes CASSEKGFRSPLHF.

This clonotype appeared a few times. The chain recombines TRBV20-1 with TRBJ1-1; TRBD1 agrees at 8 bases. Per germline, CDR1 DFQATT and CDR2 SNEGSKA (reference sequence). CDR3 size: 15 residues. V trimming: 0 bases; J trimming: 8 bases; junction bases outside the gene matches: 11. The CDR3 here is CSARDETGESTEAFF. The CDR3 DNA sequence: TGCAGTGCTAGAGACGAGACAGGGGAATCGACCGAAGCTTTCTTT.

The V and J genes are TRBV20-1 and TRBJ2-7, with D perhaps matching TRBD1 (5 bases). V lost 0 bases to trimming and J lost 6 bases, with 9 bases between them. Germline assignment: CDR1 DFQATT and CDR2 SNEGSKA (reference sequence). The CDR3 spans 12 residues. CDR3 region: CSARDGRVEQYF. CDR3 nucleotides: TGCAGTGCTAGAGATGGCAGGGTCGAGCAGTACTTC.

The chain is built from TRBV20-1 and TRBJ1-5; D is undetermined. The CDR3 totals 18 residues. V was cut by 2 bases and J by 0 bases, with 20 bases left in between. Looked up from germline, CDR1 is DFQATT and CDR2 is SNEGSKA (reference sequence). The CDR3 sequence is CSARNPTFRANSNQPQHF. CDR3 nucleotides: TGCAGTGCTAGAAACCCCACCTTCCGGGCCAATAGCAATCAGCCCCAGCATTTT.

This clonotype was seen only a few times. This sequence joins TRBV7-3 and TRBJ2-1; the D gene is possibly TRBD2 (6 bases). CDR3 length: 15 residues. Trimming left V 2 bases short and J 8 bases short, with 16 bases between. Germline CDR1 and CDR2: SGHTA and FQGTGA. The CDR3 here is CASSLGGTPGDEQFF. In nucleotides, the CDR3 is TGTGCCAGCAGCTTAGGCGGGACCCCCGGGGATGAGCAGTTCTTC.

The chain recombines TRBV11-1 with TRBJ2-1; possibly TRBD2 for D (5 bases). The CDR3 sequence is 17 residues long. Per the germline V gene, CDR1 is SGHAT and CDR2 is FQDESV (reference sequence). V was pared by 7 bases and J by 6 bases, with 25 bases between. This CDR3 is CASTSGNRRAPSNEQFF. In nucleotides, the CDR3 is TGTGCCAGCACCTCGGGGAACCGAAGAGCCCCTTCCAATGAGCAGTTCTTC.

The chain employs TRBV11-2 and TRBJ2-1; D might be TRBD1 or TRBD2, each matching 6 bases. Germline assignment: CDR1 SGHAT and CDR2 FQNNGV. The CDR3 runs to 15 residues. V dropped 5 bases and J dropped 10 bases, with 21 bases sitting between them. The CDR3 region is CASSPGARLREEQFF. Written as DNA, the CDR3 is TGTGCCAGCAGCCCGGGGGCCCGGTTACGAGAGGAGCAGTTCTTC.